A single sample gave rise to the 24 T cell receptor beta chains below, sequenced in a study of CD8+ T cells in alopecia areata. Once RNA had been extracted, it was reverse transcribed into cDNA to act as the sequencing template. The repertoire was sequenced with immunoSEQ multiplex PCR; TCRdb's copy has only in-frame clones and lacks some. Found here are approximately 180,000 clones, over 50% of them singletons; the top ten hold roughly 15%. Sample: CD4+ T cells sorted from blood, taken at week 0. Receptors originate from a human donor with alopecia areata.

V and J are TRBV11-1 and TRBJ1-6, with D unresolved. This CDR3 comprises 17 residues. Germline lookup yields CDR1 SGHAT and CDR2 FQDESV (reference sequence). V was pared by 5 bases and J by 7 bases, with 21 bases between. CDR3 nucleotide sequence: TGTGCCAGCAGCATGCGGCTTGGACGGCCTGGAAATTCACCCCTCCACTTT. This sequence encodes CASSMRLGRPGNSPLHF.

The chain employs TRBV30 and TRBJ1-5; D might be TRBD1 (6 bases). The germline gives CDR1 GTSNPN, CDR2 SVGIG (reference sequence). Trimming took 3 bases from V and 6 from J, leaving 18 bases between them. The CDR3 covers 15 residues. The CDR3 reads CAWSPFMGGGQPQHF. The CDR3 region has the DNA TGTGCCTGGAGCCCTTTTATGGGGGGCGGTCAGCCCCAGCATTTT.

This clone was recorded a few times. The chain employs TRBV11-2 and TRBJ2-1; 7 positions agree with TRBD2. Per germline, CDR1 SGHAT and CDR2 FQNNGV. The CDR3 spans 12 residues. With 2 bases clipped from V and 9 bases from J, the junction kept 1 base outside the gene matches. Written as DNA, the CDR3 is TGTGCCAGCAGCTTAAGCGGGATTGAGCAGTTCTTC. Translation gives CASSLSGIEQFF. The full variable domain, completed using reference TRBV11-2 and TRBJ2-1, is EAGVAQSPRYKIIEKRQSVAFWCNPISGHATLYWYQQILGQGPKLLIQFQNNGVVDDSQLPKDRFSAERLKGVDSTLKIQPAKLEDSAVYLCASSLSGIEQFFGPGTRLTVL.

This clone has only a few counts. The chain carries TRBV29-1 and TRBJ2-4; 7 bases map to TRBD1. Trimming took 6 bases from V and 13 from J; bases not matched to a gene: 21. The CDR3 covers 15 residues. Per the germline V gene, CDR1 is SQVTM and CDR2 is ANQGSEA. CDR3 sequence: CSVAGLDRNPSVQYF. The CDR3 coding sequence is TGCAGCGTAGCTGGGCTGGACAGGAACCCCTCCGTCCAGTACTTC.

This clone was seen once. This chain links TRBV7-8 with TRBJ1-2, with D possibly matching TRBD1 (5 bases). The CDR3 has 14 residues. V was pared by 2 bases and J by 3 bases, with 10 bases between. The germline V gene has CDR1 SGHVS and CDR2 FQNEAQ. CDR3 sequence: CASSLQGAHYGYTF. The CDR3 DNA reads TGTGCCAGCAGCTTACAAGGGGCTCACTATGGCTACACCTTC.

This chain uses TRBV30 with TRBJ2-5, with 7 bases that match TRBD1. This CDR3 spans 14 amino acids. The trim removed 3 bases at V and 1 base at J, leaving 5 bases unmatched. Germline values: CDR1 GTSNPN, CDR2 SVGIG (reference sequence). The CDR3 nucleotides are TGTGCCTGGAGGGAACAGGGGATCCAAGAGACCCAGTACTTC. Protein product: CAWREQGIQETQYF.

This clone showed up just a few times. The rearrangement links TRBV2 to TRBJ2-5, with D perhaps TRBD1 (5 bases). The CDR3 consists of 13 residues. Per germline, CDR1 SNHLY and CDR2 FYNNEI. V lost 7 bases and J lost 2, with 11 bases in between. CDR3 in amino acids: CASKRGEQETQYF. As DNA, the CDR3 is TGTGCCAGCAAAAGGGGTGAGCAAGAGACCCAGTACTTC.

The V and J genes are TRBV19 and TRBJ2-3, with a possible D match to TRBD2 (6 bases). The germline V gene has CDR1 LNHDA and CDR2 SQIVND (reference sequence). The V gene lost 5 bases and the J gene lost 1 base, with 16 bases spanning the gap. This CDR3 has 16 residues. The CDR3 bases are TGTGCCAGTAGTCTCCGAGCGGGCTTGGGCACAGATACGCAGTATTTT. This sequence encodes CASSLRAGLGTDTQYF.

V gene TRBV30 combines with J gene TRBJ2-3; weak D call: TRBD2 (6 bases). Trimming removed 4 bases at V and 0 bases at J, with 14 bases between. There are 15 residues in the CDR3. Germline assignment: CDR1 GTSNPN and CDR2 SVGIG (reference sequence). CDR3: CAWTGWLASTDTQYF. The CDR3 region has the DNA TGTGCCTGGACGGGCTGGCTAGCGAGCACAGATACGCAGTATTTT.

There are a few counts of this clone. The chain is built from TRBV29-1 and TRBJ2-1; no clear D. V was shortened by 5 bases and J by 0 bases, with 11 bases between the two germline ends. Per germline, CDR1 SQVTM and CDR2 ANQGSEA. CDR3 length equals 14 residues. In DNA, the CDR3 is TGCAGCGTTCAAACCTTAAGCTCCTACAATGAGCAGTTCTTC. This codes for CSVQTLSSYNEQFF.

V and J are TRBV29-1 and TRBJ2-7; D possibly corresponds to TRBD1 (6 bases). This CDR3 comprises 12 residues. Germline values: CDR1 SQVTM, CDR2 ANQGSEA. Trimming pared 4 bases from V and 3 bases from J, leaving 10 bases between. CDR3 nucleotides: TGCAGCGTTGTGGGGGCGTTCTACGAGCAGTACTTC. It codes for CSVVGAFYEQYF.

J is TRBJ2-3 and V is TRBV4-1, with D maybe TRBD2 (6 bases). The CDR3 runs to 16 residues. CDR1 is MGHRA, CDR2 YSYEKL, per germline. The V and J ends lost 1 base and 3 bases respectively, with 14 bases between them. The CDR3 is CASSQAGGVGTDTQYF. In DNA form, the CDR3 reads TGCGCCAGCAGCCAAGCCGGGGGTGTCGGGACAGATACGCAGTATTTT.

The V call is TRBV30, the J call TRBJ2-2, with D possibly TRBD1 on 6 matching bases. Looked up from germline, CDR1 is GTSNPN and CDR2 is SVGIG (reference sequence). Trimming stripped 3 bases from V and 0 bases from J, with 8 bases between. This CDR3 is 14 amino acids long. The CDR3 nucleotides read TGTGCCTGGAGACAGGGACCGAACACCGGGGAGCTGTTTTTT. Translated: CAWRQGPNTGELFF.

The chain is built from TRBV29-1 and TRBJ1-2; TRBD1 aligns across 11 bases. This CDR3 spans 13 amino acids. Germline V gene lookup returns CDR1 SQVTM and CDR2 ANQGSEA. After removal of 7 bases from V and 2 bases from J, the junction contained 3 bases not matched to a gene. The CDR3 region is CSAGTGGNYGYTF. Here the CDR3 DNA reads TGCAGCGCTGGGACAGGGGGGAACTATGGCTACACCTTC.

A note on this clone: Possible read error: a much larger clone is one base away. The chain uses TRBV25-1 and TRBJ1-2; unclear D gene. The CDR3 sequence is 11 residues long. Looked up from germline, CDR1 is MGHDK and CDR2 is SYGVNS. CDR3 sequence (DNA): TGTGCCAGCCAAACTAAATATGGCTACACCTTC. Its translation is CASQTKYGYTF.

This clone was detected a few times. The V call is TRBV7-2, the J call TRBJ1-5; 7 positions match TRBD1. This CDR3 is 14 amino acids long. Losses at the gene ends were 3 bases for V and 4 bases for J; bases not matched to a gene: 3. Germline V gene lookup returns CDR1 SGHTA and CDR2 FQGNSA. The CDR3, as DNA: TGTGCCAGCAGCTTCCGGGACAGTAATCAGCCCCAGCATTTT. Translating gives CASSFRDSNQPQHF.

The V gene is TRBV18, the J gene TRBJ1-2; tentatively, D is TRBD1 (6 bases). The germline V gene encodes CDR1 KGHSH and CDR2 LQKENI. V was pared by 3 bases and J by 4 bases, with 15 bases between. The CDR3 runs to 15 residues. CDR3 loop: CASSPQQGWGYGYTF. The CDR3 DNA is TGTGCCAGCTCACCGCAACAGGGCTGGGGCTATGGCTACACCTTC.

V is TRBV29-1 and J is TRBJ1-5; 7 bases align to TRBD1. Germline V gives CDR1 SQVTM, CDR2 ANQGSEA. J was trimmed by 11 bases and V by 6 bases; bases with no gene match: 10. This CDR3 has 12 residues. The CDR3, as DNA: TGCAGCGTGGTCACACAGGGGCTAGCCCAGCATTTT. Its translation: CSVVTQGLAQHF.

This clone was observed once. The genes are TRBV15 and TRBJ2-3; 9 bases line up with TRBD2. CDR3 size: 17 residues. In germline, CDR1 is LNHNV, CDR2 YYDKDF (reference sequence). V gave up 1 base and J gave up 3 bases; unmatched junction bases: 8. The CDR3, as DNA: TGTGCCACCAGCAGAGGGATATTAGCGGGGGAGACAGATACGCAGTATTTT. Translating it yields CATSRGILAGETDTQYF.

The chain carries TRBV5-1 and TRBJ2-4; 12 bases line up with TRBD1. The CDR3 has 14 residues. CDR1 and CDR2 (germline): SGHRS, YFSETQ. The V segment lost 0 bases and the J segment 8 bases; nucleotides outside the gene matches: 0. The CDR3 spells CASSLGDRGHIQYF. Here the CDR3 DNA reads TGCGCCAGCAGCTTGGGGGACAGGGGGCACATTCAGTACTTC.

This chain joins TRBV2 and TRBJ1-2; D is possibly TRBD1 (5 bases). The V gene's germline CDR1 is SNHLY and CDR2 FYNNEI. The CDR3 is 14 residues long. The ends were cut back, 0 bases at V and 2 bases at J, with 7 bases in the middle. The CDR3 DNA reads as TGTGCCAGCAGTGAAGCCAGGGCGAACTATGGCTACACCTTC. It is translated as CASSEARANYGYTF. The whole variable domain, remainder taken from reference TRBV2 and TRBJ1-2, is EPEVTQTPSHQVTQMGQEVILRCVPISNHLYFYWYRQILGQKVEFLVSFYNNEISEKSEIFDDQFSVERPDGSNFTLKIRSTKLEDSAMYFCASSEARANYGYTFGSGTRLTVV.

This chain links TRBV7-6 with TRBJ2-7; D may be TRBD2 (6 bases). Trimming removed 6 bases at V and 2 bases at J, with 14 bases between. Germline assignment: CDR1 SGHVS and CDR2 FNYEAQ. The CDR3 consists of 14 residues. This chain's CDR3 is CASSSPGLPYEQYF. In DNA, the CDR3 is TGTGCCAGCAGTTCACCGGGACTTCCCTACGAGCAGTACTTC.

The sample holds one count of this clone. The chain carries TRBV30 and TRBJ1-1; no clear D gene. This CDR3 is 13 amino acids long. The germline V gene has CDR1 GTSNPN and CDR2 SVGIG (reference sequence). V lost 4 bases and J lost 0, with 9 bases in between. The CDR3 reads CAWIGRMNTEAFF. CDR3 coding DNA: TGTGCCTGGATTGGCCGCATGAACACTGAAGCTTTCTTT.

The chain recombines TRBV5-1 with TRBJ2-7; D is ambiguous. Trimming cost V 6 bases and J 2 bases, with 6 bases left between them. CDR3 length: 11 amino acids. Germline V gene sequence: CDR1 SGHRS, CDR2 YFSETQ. The CDR3 is CASIMTYEQYF. For the CDR3, the DNA is TGCGCCAGCATAATGACCTACGAGCAGTACTTC.